The 23 T cell receptor beta chains below come from one sample, sequenced in a study of low-dose radiotherapy and immunotherapy resistance in tumors (dated by TCRdb to 2022 to 2024). The sequencer was an Illumina MiniSeq. TCRs were amplified with Phusion for around 18 PCR cycles using a constant-region primer together with the adapter attached to the V primers. Starting from the raw public reads, TCRdb applied fastp trimming at Q25, assembled clones with MiXCR and retained in-frame beta chains. Each record represents a unique CDR3 protein, reported with the most common genes and DNA among its rows. Counted in this sample were tens of thousands of distinct CDR3 sequences; approximately 12% of them appeared once. Jointly, the top ten make up approximately 6.2% of the sample. The sample's time point, from its label and the paper: before trial treatment. Specimen: PBMCs, collected before treatment. The receptors come from a female donor with ovarian cancer.

This clonotype was counted many times. The chain combines TRBV3-1 with TRBJ1-1; D is uncertain. This CDR3 spans 12 amino acids. V lost 3 bases and J lost 7, with 9 bases in between. CDR1 LGHDT and CDR2 YNNKEL come from the germline V gene (reference sequence). The DNA for the CDR3 is TGTGCCAGCAGCCAGACAAGATTTGAAGCTTTCTTT. Residues: CASSQTRFEAFF.

This clonotype occurred many times. The V call is TRBV6-6, the J call TRBJ2-6; D call uncertain. CDR1 and CDR2 (germline): MNHNY, SVGAGI (reference sequence). The CDR3 is made up of 18 amino acids. The ends were cut back, 0 bases at V and 0 bases at J, with 12 bases in the middle. The CDR3 coding sequence is TGTGCCAGCAGTTACTCAGCAGGTGACTTCTCTGGGGCCAACGTCCTGACTTTC. Translating gives CASSYSAGDFSGANVLTF.

This clonotype was counted ten times or more. The rearrangement links TRBV28 to TRBJ2-1; TRBD2 might be the D (6 bases). Trimming removed 3 bases at V and 7 bases at J, with 13 bases between. The CDR3 loop spans 14 amino acids. Germline V lookup: CDR1 MDHEN, CDR2 SYDVKM. CDR3 sequence (DNA): TGTGCCAGCAGTTTGGGGGGACTCGGGAATGAGCAGTTCTTC. This sequence encodes CASSLGGLGNEQFF.

The chain employs TRBV3-1 and TRBJ2-7; TRBD1 matches at 8 bases. V lost 5 bases and J lost 4; bases outside the gene matches: 16. Looked up from germline, CDR1 is LGHDT and CDR2 is YNNKEL (reference sequence). The CDR3 sequence is 17 residues long. CDR3 bases: TGTGCCAGCAGCTACGGACAGGGTTACGGACAGGGTTACGAGCAGTACTTC. Its protein is CASSYGQGYGQGYEQYF.

This clonotype was seen ten or more times. The genes are TRBV7-2 and TRBJ1-4, with 10 bases that match TRBD1. Trimming took 1 base from V and 8 from J; bases not matched to a gene: 10. Germline V CDR1 and CDR2: SGHTA, FQGNSA. This CDR3 contains 17 residues. CDR3 loop: CASSLVGTGARREKLFF. Written as DNA, the CDR3 is TGTGCCAGCAGCTTAGTTGGGACAGGGGCGCGGAGGGAAAAACTGTTTTTT.

This clonotype was recorded at least ten times. V is TRBV4-1 and J is TRBJ2-3; D gene uncertain. Trimming removed 3 bases at V and 5 bases at J, with 12 bases between. Germline V gene lookup returns CDR1 MGHRA and CDR2 YSYEKL. CDR3 length equals 14 residues. The CDR3 DNA follows: TGCGCCAGCAGCCAGCAGTACGCCGGAGATACGCAGTATTTT. Its translation is CASSQQYAGDTQYF.

This clonotype has ten or more counts. The chain is built from TRBV29-1 and TRBJ2-1; TRBD2 matches 8 bases. The germline V gene has CDR1 SQVTM and CDR2 ANQGSEA. The J segment lost 2 bases and the V segment lost 2 bases, leaving 5 bases of the junction unmatched. The CDR3 extends over 15 amino acids. The CDR3 DNA follows: TGCAGCGTTGAAAGAGGTAGCGGGACCTACAATGAGCAGTTCTTC. It is translated as CSVERGSGTYNEQFF.

This clonotype occurred many times. CDR3 protein: CSVDQGAETQYF. CDR3 DNA: TGCAGCGTTGATCAGGGAGCAGAGACCCAGTACTTC. The chain has TRBV29-1 and TRBJ2-5; D assignment may be TRBD1 or TRBD2 (5 bases each). V lost 3 bases and J lost 4, with 9 bases in between. From germline, CDR1 is SQVTM and CDR2 ANQGSEA. There are 12 residues in the CDR3.

This clonotype was seen only once. A read error is likely here: a far larger clone is one base away. This rearrangement joins TRBV21-1 to TRBJ2-1; the listed D gene, TRBD1, was not tested against the DNA. TRBV21-1 is recorded as a pseudogene. This CDR3 has 15 residues. The CDR3 reads CASSLRRGVSDEQFF. CDR3 in DNA: TGTGCCAGCAGCCTCCGTAGGGGTGTCTCGGATGAGCAGTTCTTC.

There are many counts of this clonotype. V is TRBV2 and J is TRBJ1-2, with D uncertain. The germline gives CDR1 SNHLY, CDR2 FYNNEI. The length of the CDR3 is 13 residues. V lost 1 base and J 1 base, leaving 4 bases between the germline ends. The CDR3 spells CASSEGLNYGYTF. Here the CDR3 DNA reads TGTGCCAGCAGTGAAGGACTTAACTATGGCTACACCTTC.

Many counts were recorded for this clonotype. The chain has TRBV7-2 and TRBJ2-7; 9 positions agree with TRBD1. There are 14 residues in the CDR3. V dropped 5 bases and J dropped 4; count of bases not matched to a gene: 6. The germline V gene has CDR1 SGHTA and CDR2 FQGNSA. CDR3 bases: TGTGCCAGCAGCCCGCGGACAGGGGCATACGAGCAGTACTTC. Translation gives CASSPRTGAYEQYF. Combining the CDR3 with reference TRBV7-2 and TRBJ2-7 gives the whole variable domain GAGVSQSPSNKVTEKGKDVELRCDPISGHTALYWYRQSLGQGLEFLIYFQGNSAPDKSGLPSDRFSAERTGGSVSTLTIQRTQQEDSAVYLCASSPRTGAYEQYFGPGTRLTVT.

This clonotype was recorded many times. V usage is TRBV7-3 and J usage is TRBJ2-2; D not resolved. There are 15 residues in the CDR3. CDR1 and CDR2 from the germline V gene are SGHTA and FQGTGA. V was clipped by 2 bases and J by 1 base, with 8 bases between them. For the CDR3, the DNA is TGTGCCAGCAGCTTAGCCCCAGGGAACACCGGGGAGCTGTTTTTT. Amino acids: CASSLAPGNTGELFF.

This clonotype was counted at least ten times. In nucleotides, the CDR3 is TGTGCCAGCAGCGTAGGTACAGGAAATCAGCCCCAGCATTTT. This gives the protein CASSVGTGNQPQHF. V usage is TRBV9 and J usage is TRBJ1-5; perhaps TRBD1 as D (5 bases). Looked up from germline, CDR1 is SGDLS and CDR2 is YYNGEE. V lost 0 bases and J 4 bases, leaving 8 bases between the germline ends. There are 14 residues in the CDR3.

This clonotype was observed at least ten times. This chain joins TRBV29-1 and TRBJ2-3; possible D gene TRBD1, 5 bases. With 5 bases removed from V and 4 bases from J, the gap between germline ends came to 16 bases. The length of the CDR3 is 14 residues. Germline assignment: CDR1 SQVTM and CDR2 ANQGSEA. The CDR3 bases are TGCAGCGTTTTGGCGCAGGGTTTGCCAGATACGCAGTATTTT. It translates to CSVLAQGLPDTQYF.

This clonotype came up many times. The DNA of the CDR3 is TGCGCCAGCAACAGGGACAGGGACTGGGAAAAACTGTTTTTT. This gives the protein CASNRDRDWEKLFF. The rearrangement links TRBV23-1 to TRBJ1-4, with 9 bases aligning to TRBD1. Being an ORF, TRBV23-1 has a function that is uncertain. CDR3 length: 14 amino acids. J lost 8 bases, V lost 7 bases, and 8 bases had no gene match.

This clonotype was detected many times. V is TRBV7-3 and J is TRBJ2-5, with D perhaps given as TRBD1 or TRBD2 (6 bases each). Trimming shortened V by 0 bases and J by 1 base, and 15 bases separated the two germline ends. The germline V gene encodes CDR1 SGHTA and CDR2 FQGTGA. This CDR3 has 17 amino acids. In nucleotides, the CDR3 is TGTGCCAGCAGCTTAACCGGGTTGGGGGGCGCCCAAGAGACCCAGTACTTC. Its translation: CASSLTGLGGAQETQYF. Based on the CDR3 plus reference TRBV7-3 and TRBJ2-5, the full variable domain is GAGVSQTPSNKVTEKGKYVELRCDPISGHTALYWYRQSLGQGPEFLIYFQGTGAADDSGLPNDRFFAVRPEGSVSTLKIQRTERGDSAVYLCASSLTGLGGAQETQYFGPGTRLLVL.

This clonotype was recorded many times. The gene calls are TRBV6-5 and TRBJ2-1; D unclear. The V and J ends lost 5 bases and 3 bases respectively, with 17 bases between them. Germline V gene sequence: CDR1 MNHEY, CDR2 SVGAGI. This CDR3 has 16 residues. CDR3 in DNA: TGTGCCAGCAGTCGCGGTTGGGCGGCCGGCTACAATGAGCAGTTCTTC. This gives the protein CASSRGWAAGYNEQFF.

Ten or more counts support this clonotype. The chain employs TRBV25-1 and TRBJ2-5; 12 bases match TRBD1. Trimming cost V 0 bases and J 8 bases; bases outside gene matches: 7. The germline CDR1 and CDR2 sequences are MGHDK and SYGVNS. The CDR3 spans 16 residues. The CDR3 nucleotides are TGTGCCAGCAGTGAATATGTTCCCGGGACAGGGGGCACCCAGTACTTC. It is translated as CASSEYVPGTGGTQYF.

The table lists this clonotype with many counts. The rearrangement uses TRBV6-6 and TRBJ1-5; unclear D gene. Germline V CDR1 and CDR2: MNHNY, SVGAGI (reference sequence). V was cut by 8 bases and J by 5 bases, with 13 bases left in between. The length of the CDR3 is 13 residues. The CDR3 region is CASGWRKDQPQHF. In nucleotides, the CDR3 is TGTGCCAGCGGTTGGAGAAAGGATCAGCCCCAGCATTTT.

This clonotype was counted ten times or more. This chain uses TRBV21-1 with TRBJ2-3; the DNA was not used to check the table's D call, TRBD1. TRBV21-1 is noted as a pseudogene. CDR3 length: 16 residues. CDR3 DNA: TGTGCCAGCAGCACTCGCCGGGACAGGGTCCCAGATACGCAGTATTTT. Translated, it gives CASSTRRDRVPDTQYF.

This clonotype came up many times. The chain recombines TRBV12-3 or TRBV12-4 with TRBJ2-7, with D possibly matching TRBD1 (5 bases). This CDR3 is 15 amino acids long. V was pared by 6 bases and J by 0 bases, with 15 bases between. CDR3 loop: CASSRTQGNSYEQYF. As DNA, the CDR3 is TGTGCCAGCAGCCGAACCCAGGGAAACTCCTACGAGCAGTACTTC.

The sample holds many counts of this clonotype. The genes are TRBV5-1 and TRBJ2-5; D is undetermined. Per germline, CDR1 SGHRS and CDR2 YFSETQ. The V end lost 1 base, the J end lost 0 bases, and 7 bases lay between the germline ends. The CDR3 runs to 14 residues. The CDR3 DNA follows: TGCGCCAGCAGCTTGTCAGGATACCAAGAGACCCAGTACTTC. Its protein is CASSLSGYQETQYF.

The sample holds many counts of this clonotype. The gene calls are TRBV14 and TRBJ1-1; D is ambiguous. The germline V and J ends were trimmed by 4 bases and 1 base, with 13 bases remaining between them. The germline V gene encodes CDR1 SGHDN and CDR2 FVKESK. This CDR3 region has 15 residues. The CDR3 loop reads CASSPLLGSNTEAFF. In DNA form, the CDR3 reads TGTGCCAGCAGCCCACTCTTAGGGTCGAACACTGAAGCTTTCTTT.